A single sample is the source of the 2 T cell receptor beta chains below, sequenced in a study of shared clonotypes between healthy human individuals. Naive CD8 cells, CD45RO-negative and positively selected for CCR7, excluded terminally differentiated effector memory CD45RA+ cells. The protocol was immunoSEQ multiplex PCR, while the TCRdb copy is restricted to in-frame clones and leaves out a portion. The table has 550,000 to 750,000 clones, about 91% seen once. The specimen sequenced was naive CD8+ T cells sorted from blood. Receptors were obtained from a man between 25 and 39 years old in good health.

This chain links TRBV6-5 with TRBJ2-1; D might be TRBD2 (5 bases). Deletions cut 2 bases from V and 4 bases from J, with 15 bases between. The CDR3 is made up of 16 amino acids. Germline V gives CDR1 MNHEY, CDR2 SVGAGI. CDR3 DNA sequence: TGTGCCAGCAGTTACGGGGTGCTCGAGGGTTACAATGAGCAGTTCTTC. Amino acids: CASSYGVLEGYNEQFF.

The rearrangement uses TRBV7-9 and TRBJ2-2; TRBD2 might be the D (5 bases). The CDR3 is made up of 15 amino acids. The germline V gene has CDR1 SEHNR and CDR2 FQNEAQ (reference sequence). Trimming took 4 bases from V and 1 from J, leaving 10 bases between them. CDR3 sequence: CASSSPEGNTGELFF. The CDR3 bases are TGTGCCAGCAGCTCCCCTGAGGGGAACACCGGGGAGCTGTTTTTT.